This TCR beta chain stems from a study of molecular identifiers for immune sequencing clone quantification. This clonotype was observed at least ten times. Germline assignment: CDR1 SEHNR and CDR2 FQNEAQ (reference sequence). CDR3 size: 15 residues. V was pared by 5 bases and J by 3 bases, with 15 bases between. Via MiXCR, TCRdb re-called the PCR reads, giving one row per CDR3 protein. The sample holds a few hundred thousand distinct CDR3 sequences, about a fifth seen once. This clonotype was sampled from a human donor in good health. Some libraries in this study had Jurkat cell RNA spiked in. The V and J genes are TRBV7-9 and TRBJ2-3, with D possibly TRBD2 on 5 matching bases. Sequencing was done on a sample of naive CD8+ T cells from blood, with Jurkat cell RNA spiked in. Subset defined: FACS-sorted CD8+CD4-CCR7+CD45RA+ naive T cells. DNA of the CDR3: TGTGCCAGCAGCCCTTTAAAGGACTTAACAGATACGCAGTATTTT. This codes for CASSPLKDLTDTQYF.